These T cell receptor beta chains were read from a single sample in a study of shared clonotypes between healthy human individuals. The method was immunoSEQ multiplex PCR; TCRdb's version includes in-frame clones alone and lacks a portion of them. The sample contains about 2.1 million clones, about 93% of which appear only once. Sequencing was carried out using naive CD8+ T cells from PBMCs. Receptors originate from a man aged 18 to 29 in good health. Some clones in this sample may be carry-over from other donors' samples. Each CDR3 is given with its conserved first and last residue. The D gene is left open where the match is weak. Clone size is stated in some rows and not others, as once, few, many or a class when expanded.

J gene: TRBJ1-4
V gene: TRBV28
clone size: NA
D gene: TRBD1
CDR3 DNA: TGTGCCAGCAGAATACAGGGGTTGAATGAAAAACTGTTTTTT
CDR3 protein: CASRIQGLNEKLFF

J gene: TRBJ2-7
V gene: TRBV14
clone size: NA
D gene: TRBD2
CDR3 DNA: TGTGCCAGCAGCCGCAGCGGGAGAATGTACGAGCAGTACTTC
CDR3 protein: CASSRSGRMYEQYF

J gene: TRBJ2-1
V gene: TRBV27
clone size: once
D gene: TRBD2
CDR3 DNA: TGTGCCAGCAGTTTTGGGAGCGGGAACTCCTACAATGAGCAGTTCTTC
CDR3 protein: CASSFGSGNSYNEQFF

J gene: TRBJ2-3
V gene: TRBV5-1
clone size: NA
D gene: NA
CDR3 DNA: TGCGCCAGCAGCTTGGCCCTTGGAGGGCAACCCTCTAGCACAGATACGCAGTATTTT
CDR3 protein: CASSLALGGQPSSTDTQYF

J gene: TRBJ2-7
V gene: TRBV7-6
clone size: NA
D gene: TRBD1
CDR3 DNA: TGTGCCAGCAGCACCTCCTCCGGGACAGCCTTTTACGAGCAGTACTTC
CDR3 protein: CASSTSSGTAFYEQYF

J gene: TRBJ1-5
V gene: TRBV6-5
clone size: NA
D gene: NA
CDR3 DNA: TGTGCCAGCGCCGTCGGGGCCAATCAGCCCCAGCATTTT
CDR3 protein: CASAVGANQPQHF

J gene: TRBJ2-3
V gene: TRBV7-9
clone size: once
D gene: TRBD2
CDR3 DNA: TGTGCCAGCAGCTTAGCGTGGGGGGGAAGCACAGATACGCAGTATTTT
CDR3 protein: CASSLAWGGSTDTQYF

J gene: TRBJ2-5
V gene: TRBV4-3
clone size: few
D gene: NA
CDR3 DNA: TGCGCCAGCAGCCAAGATACGAGTCAGGGAGAGACCCAGTACTTC
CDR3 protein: CASSQDTSQGETQYF

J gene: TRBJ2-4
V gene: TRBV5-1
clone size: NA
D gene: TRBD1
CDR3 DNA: TGCGCCAGCAGCTTGGGGACAGGGGGCGAAAGGAAAAACATTCAGTACTTC
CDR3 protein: CASSLGTGGERKNIQYF

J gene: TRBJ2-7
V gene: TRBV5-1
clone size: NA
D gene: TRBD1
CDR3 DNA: TGCGCCAGCAGCTTGTTATACAGGGGGATCCCCTACGAGCAGTACTTC
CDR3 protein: CASSLLYRGIPYEQYF

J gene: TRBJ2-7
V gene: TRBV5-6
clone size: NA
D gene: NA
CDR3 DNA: TGTGCCAGCAGCTGGGGGCCAGGAGGCGAGCAGTACTTC
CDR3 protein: CASSWGPGGEQYF

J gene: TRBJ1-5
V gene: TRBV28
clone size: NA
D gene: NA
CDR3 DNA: TGTGCCAGCAGTTTAGAGTCGACAGGTAATCAGCCCCAGCATTTT
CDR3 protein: CASSLESTGNQPQHF

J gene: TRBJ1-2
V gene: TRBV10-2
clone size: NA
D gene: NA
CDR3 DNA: TGCGCCAGCAGTGAGATCGGCAGATCAAACGGCTACACCTTC
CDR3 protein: CASSEIGRSNGYTF

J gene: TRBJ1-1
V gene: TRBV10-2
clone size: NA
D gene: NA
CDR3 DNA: TGCGCCAGCATGGGTGATCGGGGGGACACTGAAGCTTTCTTT
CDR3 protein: CASMGDRGDTEAFF

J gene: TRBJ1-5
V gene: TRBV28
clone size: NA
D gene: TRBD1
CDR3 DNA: TGTGCCAGCAGGGAGACAGGGAGAGGTCAGCCCCAGCATTTT
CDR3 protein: CASRETGRGQPQHF

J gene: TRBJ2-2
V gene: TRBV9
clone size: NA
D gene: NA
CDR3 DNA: TGTGCCAGCAGCGCCCGAACAGGTGTGAACACCGGGGAGCTGTTTTTT
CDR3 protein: CASSARTGVNTGELFF

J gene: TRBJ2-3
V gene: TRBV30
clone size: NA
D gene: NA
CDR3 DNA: TGTGCCTGGAGTGCATCCGACAGGACCACAGATACGCAGTATTTT
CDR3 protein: CAWSASDRTTDTQYF

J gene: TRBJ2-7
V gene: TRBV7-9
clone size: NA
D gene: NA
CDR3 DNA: TGTGCCAGCAGCTTAATTATGTCGGGGGCCTACGAGCAGTACTTC
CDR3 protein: CASSLIMSGAYEQYF

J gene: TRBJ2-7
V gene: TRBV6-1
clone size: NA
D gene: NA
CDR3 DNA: TGTGCCAGCACAGGGGCACGGTACGAGCAGTACTTC
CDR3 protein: CASTGARYEQYF

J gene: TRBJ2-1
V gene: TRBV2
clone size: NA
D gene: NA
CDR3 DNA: TGTGCCAGCAGTGAAAGTCAGGGGTACAATGAGCAGTTCTTC
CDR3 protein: CASSESQGYNEQFF